The TCR beta chain described here comes from a study of T cell responses to AZD1222 COVID-19 vaccine. Study details: Pooled together were second doses at about 4 or about 12 weeks.

Concerning this clone: Its target is unknown.

The table came from immunoSEQ multiplex PCR; TCRdb's copy has only in-frame clones and leaves some out. The sample includes about 160,000 clones, approximately 89% of them seen just once. Notes on the study in general: The span of vaccine-associated CD4 TCRs extended across spike, with dominance at 160-218 and 743-854. The study found Spike-specific TCR breadth and depth rose after two AZD1222 doses.

The CDR3 is 15 amino acids. Germline lookup yields CDR1 SGHVS and CDR2 FQNEAQ. V shed 5 bases and J 6 bases; nucleotides not matched to a gene: 10. The source is an adult in good health. The sequencing here drew on peripheral blood, taken on day 0 of AZD1222 vaccination. The chain joins TRBV7-8 to TRBJ1-5; 7 bases match TRBD1. The CDR3, as DNA: TGTGCCAGCAGCGAAAAAGACAGGGTTCCTCAGCCCCAGCATTTT. Protein sequence: CASSEKDRVPQPQHF.